Below are 19 T cell receptor beta chains sequenced from a single sample in a study of cytomegalovirus exposure and HLA in healthy donors. This PCR relied on a set of 60 Vbeta primers and 13 Jbeta primers. Produced via immunoSEQ multiplex PCR; TCRdb's table is partial and in-frame only. The repertoire table contains some 44,000 clones. Sequenced sample: PBMCs. Receptors were obtained from a woman in her twenties or thirties in good health and CMV-seronegative.

The V and J genes are TRBV7-8 and TRBJ2-2, with 9 bases fitting TRBD2. With 2 bases clipped from V and 0 bases from J, the junction kept 7 bases outside the gene matches. Germline assignment: CDR1 SGHVS and CDR2 FQNEAQ. CDR3 length equals 18 residues. Written as DNA, the CDR3 is TGTGCCAGCAGCTTAAGGATAGCGGGAGTAACGAACACCGGGGAGCTGTTTTTT. This sequence encodes CASSLRIAGVTNTGELFF.

CDR3 bases: TGCGCCAGCAGCCATCGTGGGACAGAATCCTACGAGCAGTACTTC. This translates into CASSHRGTESYEQYF. The rearrangement joins TRBV4-1 to TRBJ2-7; TRBD1 aligns across 7 bases. CDR1 is MGHRA and CDR2 is YSYEKL in the germline V gene. Trimming removed 3 bases from V and 1 base from J; junction bases left unmatched: 6. This CDR3 spans 15 amino acids.

The J gene is TRBJ2-7, the V gene TRBV15, with 11 bases aligning to TRBD1. Germline assignment: CDR1 LNHNV and CDR2 YYDKDF (reference sequence). This CDR3 comprises 17 residues. V lost 2 bases to trimming and J lost 4 bases; unmatched junction nucleotides: 10. The DNA for the CDR3 is TGTGCCACCAGCAGACCTCTGCCCGGGACAGGGGGGTACGAGCAGTACTTC. It encodes CATSRPLPGTGGYEQYF.

J is TRBJ2-7 and V is TRBV7-9; D ambiguous. V gave up 5 bases and J gave up 3 bases, with 14 bases separating them. Germline-derived CDR1 and CDR2 are SEHNR and FQNEAQ (reference sequence). The CDR3 runs to 14 residues. CDR3 sequence reads: CASSPEWQFYEQYF. The CDR3 DNA reads TGTGCCAGCAGCCCCGAATGGCAGTTCTACGAGCAGTACTTC.

The chain links TRBV9 to TRBJ2-5; the match to TRBD1 covers 9 bases. V dropped 0 bases and J dropped 5; count of bases not matched to a gene: 5. Germline CDR1 reads SGDLS; CDR2 reads YYNGEE. CDR3 length: 15 amino acids. CDR3 sequence: CASSVETGGGETQYF. The CDR3 DNA reads as TGTGCCAGCAGCGTAGAGACAGGGGGTGGGGAGACCCAGTACTTC. Based on the CDR3 plus reference TRBV9 and TRBJ2-5, the full variable domain is DSGVTQTPKHLITATGQRVTLRCSPRSGDLSVYWYQQSLDQGLQFLIQYYNGEERAKGNILERFSAQQFPDLHSELNLSSLELGDSALYFCASSVETGGGETQYFGPGTRLLVL.

The chain couples TRBV9 to TRBJ2-3, with 8 bases matching TRBD1. The CDR3 is 15 amino acids. Germline V CDR1 and CDR2: SGDLS, YYNGEE. Losses at the gene ends were 1 base for V and 0 bases for J; bases not matched to a gene: 1. This CDR3 is CASSVQGASTDTQYF. The CDR3 DNA is TGTGCCAGCAGCGTACAGGGGGCAAGCACAGATACGCAGTATTTT.

V gene TRBV5-4 combines with J gene TRBJ2-7, with D perhaps matching TRBD2 (5 bases). The CDR3 is made up of 13 amino acids. CDR1 and CDR2 from the germline V gene are SGHNT and YYREEE (reference sequence). The ends were cut back, 4 bases at V and 10 bases at J, with 18 bases in the middle. CDR3 nucleotides: TGTGCCAGCAGCAAGGAATCTGGTCCTAGCCAGTACTTC. This sequence encodes CASSKESGPSQYF. The full variable domain, in which reference TRBV5-4 and TRBJ2-7 provide the parts outside the CDR3, is ETGVTQSPTHLIKTRGQQVTLRCSSQSGHNTVSWYQQALGQGPQFIFQYYREEENGRGNFPPRFSGLQFPNYSSELNVNALELDDSALYLCASSKESGPSQYFGPGTRLTVT.

J is TRBJ2-1 and V is TRBV11-3; perhaps TRBD2 as D (7 bases). The CDR3 runs to 15 residues. CDR1 and CDR2 (germline): SGHNT, YENEEA. Trimming took off 8 bases at V and 8 bases at J, with 22 bases between the two ends. The CDR3 bases are TGTGCCAGCTCTCGGGGGGCTAGCCGGTGGGATGAGCAGTTCTTC. Translated: CASSRGASRWDEQFF.

The V gene is TRBV9, the J gene TRBJ1-1; perhaps TRBD1 as D (5 bases). Trimming took off 4 bases at V and 0 bases at J, with 16 bases between the two ends. The CDR3 extends over 16 amino acids. Germline CDR1 is SGDLS and CDR2 is YYNGEE. The DNA of the CDR3 is TGTGCCAGCAGCCCCTTCTTGGAGGGGATGAACACTGAAGCTTTCTTT. It yields the protein CASSPFLEGMNTEAFF. Full variable domain (rest looked up from reference TRBV9 and TRBJ1-1): DSGVTQTPKHLITATGQRVTLRCSPRSGDLSVYWYQQSLDQGLQFLIQYYNGEERAKGNILERFSAQQFPDLHSELNLSSLELGDSALYFCASSPFLEGMNTEAFFGQGTRLTVV.

The chain has TRBV7-9 and TRBJ1-5, with a possible D match to TRBD1 (5 bases). The CDR3 covers 12 residues. V lost 6 bases, J lost 7 bases, and 10 bases lay in between. The germline CDR1 and CDR2 sequences are SEHNR and FQNEAQ (reference sequence). The CDR3 is CASSSGGQPQHF. For the CDR3, the DNA is TGTGCCAGCAGTTCGGGGGGGCAGCCCCAGCATTTT.

The rearrangement links TRBV29-1 to TRBJ1-1, with a tentative D call TRBD1 (6 bases). Germline CDR1 reads SQVTM; CDR2 reads ANQGSEA. The germline V and J ends were trimmed by 4 bases and 6 bases, with 12 bases remaining between them. The CDR3 contains 12 residues. CDR3 amino acids: CSVAGAPSEAFF. CDR3 nucleotides: TGCAGCGTTGCAGGGGCGCCTTCTGAAGCTTTCTTT.

The CDR3 protein is CASYLSRTGAATSPYEQYF. The CDR3 DNA is TGTGCCAGCTATTTATCCCGGACAGGGGCCGCTACTTCCCCCTACGAGCAGTACTTC. This rearrangement joins TRBV28 to TRBJ2-7, with 9 bases aligning to TRBD1. In germline, CDR1 is MDHEN, CDR2 SYDVKM. V was clipped by 8 bases and J by 2 bases; unmatched bases: 22. This CDR3 contains 19 residues.

For this clone: This likely comes from a read error, as the CDR3 has no conserved phenylalanine or tryptophan at its end. The DNA is left out, because the CDR3 cannot be placed on it with certainty; the CDR3 is given as TCRdb lists it. V and J are TRBV7-9 and TRBJ2-7; the DNA was not used to check the table's D call, TRBD1. The CDR3 is made up of 17 amino acids, end residues included. The germline CDR1 and CDR2 sequences are SEHNR and FQNEAQ (reference sequence). CDR3 sequence: CASSPVGQDSLGDRSVL.

This chain's CDR3 is CASSWTSGSSYEQYF. The CDR3 DNA reads as TGTGCCAGCAGCTGGACTAGCGGGAGCTCCTACGAGCAGTACTTC. The V call is TRBV28, the J call TRBJ2-7, with 13 positions matching TRBD2. This CDR3 contains 15 residues. Germline V gives CDR1 MDHEN, CDR2 SYDVKM. The V and J ends lost 6 bases and 0 bases, in that order; junction bases with no gene match: 2.

This sequence joins TRBV28 and TRBJ1-4; D call uncertain. The length of the CDR3 is 14 residues. CDR1 and CDR2 (germline): MDHEN, SYDVKM. Trimming pared 7 bases from V and 7 bases from J, leaving 16 bases between. CDR3 DNA sequence: TGTGCCAGCACCCTCCGCCCTAGAGGTGAAAAACTGTTTTTT. It specifies CASTLRPRGEKLFF.

V gene TRBV28 combines with J gene TRBJ2-2, with 8 bases lining up with TRBD2. The CDR3 loop spans 14 amino acids. The V gene's germline CDR1 is MDHEN and CDR2 SYDVKM. Trimming removed 6 bases from V and 4 bases from J; junction bases left unmatched: 4. Here the CDR3 reads CASRWAGGTGELFF. In nucleotides, the CDR3 is TGTGCCAGCAGGTGGGCGGGAGGCACCGGGGAGCTGTTTTTT. Full variable domain (remainder filled in from reference TRBV28 and TRBJ2-2): DVKVTQSSRYLVKRTGEKVFLECVQDMDHENMFWYRQDPGLGLRLIYFSYDVKMKEKGDIPEGYSVSREKKERFSLILESASTNQTSMYLCASRWAGGTGELFFGEGSRLTVL.

The rearrangement joins TRBV29-1 to TRBJ2-7; possibly TRBD1 for D (5 bases). V lost 4 bases, J lost 4 bases, and 17 bases lay in between. This CDR3 is built from 14 residues. Germline CDR1 and CDR2: SQVTM and ANQGSEA. The CDR3 loop is CSVAGDSTNYEQYF. The CDR3 DNA sequence: TGCAGCGTTGCAGGCGACAGTACTAATTACGAGCAGTACTTC.

The V gene is TRBV5-6, the J gene TRBJ2-7; TRBD1 aligns across 11 bases. J was trimmed by 6 bases and V by 2 bases; bases with no gene match: 7. Germline V lookup: CDR1 SGHDT, CDR2 YYEEEE. There are 15 residues in the CDR3. The CDR3 loop reads CASSFPGTGGVEQYF. The DNA for the CDR3 is TGTGCCAGCAGCTTCCCCGGGACAGGGGGGGTCGAGCAGTACTTC.

The CDR3 DNA sequence: TGTGCCAGCAGCCAAGTCGACAGGGGGGTGACTAATGAAAAACTGTTTTTT. This encodes CASSQVDRGVTNEKLFF. The rearrangement uses TRBV4-2 and TRBJ1-4; 9 nucleotides line up with TRBD1. There are 17 residues in the CDR3. V lost 1 base to trimming and J lost 2 bases; unmatched junction nucleotides: 5. The germline V gene encodes CDR1 LGHNA and CDR2 YNFKEQ.